This TCR beta chain was identified during a study of blood T cell repertoires in COVID-19. As for the study in general: PBMCs, B-cell-depleted T cells, or T cells provided the cDNA or gDNA that made up the material.

This CDR3 contains 14 residues. Unmatched junction bases numbered 6, after V lost 6 bases and J lost 2 bases. CDR1 is WNHNN and CDR2 is SYGVQD in the germline V gene (reference sequence). As handled by the study authors: Nucleated cell counts were estimated from reference gene primer amplification. Assay: immunoSEQ multiplex PCR; the TCRdb copy retains only in-frame clones and omits some. From that table come the V and J calls and clone size; the DNA was used to work out D and trimming. Here the sample spans roughly 300,000 clones, around 86% being singletons. The receptor was isolated from a man younger than 45 who had recovered from COVID-19. The chain has TRBV10-1 and TRBJ2-5; 7 nucleotides align to TRBD1. The specimen was PBMCs or T cells enriched from blood (not recorded which). CDR3 loop: CASRSGTAQETQYF. CDR3 in DNA: TGCGCCAGCAGGTCCGGGACAGCGCAAGAGACCCAGTACTTC.